These 21 T cell receptor beta chains were all obtained from the same sample, sequenced in a study of blood T cell repertoires in COVID-19. Profiled with immunoSEQ multiplex PCR; TCRdb holds only in-frame clones, not every one. Of tens of thousands of clones listed, approximately 85% were seen once; the top ten hold 36%. The sequenced sample was peripheral blood. Source of these receptors: a man between 65 and 85 years old with acute or convalescent COVID-19.

The chain recombines TRBV6-5 with TRBJ2-3; possible D gene TRBD1, 5 bases. The CDR3 loop spans 15 amino acids. V gave up 7 bases and J gave up 0 bases, with 14 bases separating them. Germline CDR1 and CDR2: MNHEY and SVGAGI. The DNA of the CDR3 is TGTGCCAGCACATCCAGGGTTATCAGCACAGATACGCAGTATTTT. This encodes CASTSRVISTDTQYF.

The V call is TRBV7-8, the J call TRBJ1-2, with a possible D match to TRBD1 (5 bases). CDR1 SGHVS and CDR2 FQNEAQ come from the germline V gene. Trimming pared 5 bases from V and 7 bases from J, leaving 11 bases between. This CDR3 contains 12 residues. Here the CDR3 reads CASSPQGLGYTF. CDR3 coding DNA: TGTGCCAGCAGCCCCCAGGGTCTTGGCTACACCTTC.

The rearrangement uses TRBV7-9 and TRBJ2-1, with 7 bases that match TRBD2. V lost 2 bases and J lost 6; bases outside the gene matches: 10. The length of the CDR3 is 16 residues. The germline V gene encodes CDR1 SEHNR and CDR2 FQNEAQ (reference sequence). CDR3 in amino acids: CASSLTLRAGANEQFF. CDR3 sequence (DNA): TGTGCCAGCAGCTTAACCCTTCGGGCGGGAGCCAATGAGCAGTTCTTC.

The chain joins TRBV18 to TRBJ1-1; 7 bases align to TRBD1. V was clipped by 0 bases and J by 0 bases; unmatched bases: 1. This CDR3 contains 15 residues. Germline-derived CDR1 and CDR2 are KGHSH and LQKENI. The DNA of the CDR3 is TGTGCCAGCTCACCACCAGGGGGCATGAACACTGAAGCTTTCTTT. Amino acids: CASSPPGGMNTEAFF.

CDR3 DNA: TGTGCCAGCACCGCGGACAGGGGAAGTGAGCAGTTCTTC. Encoded protein: CASTADRGSEQFF. The V gene is TRBV9, the J gene TRBJ2-1; 9 bases line up with TRBD1. Trimming removed 6 bases from V and 9 bases from J; junction bases left unmatched: 7. CDR1 and CDR2 from the germline V gene are SGDLS and YYNGEE. The CDR3 spans 13 residues.

V is TRBV9 and J is TRBJ2-1; maybe TRBD1 (6 bases). Trimming removed 0 bases from V and 2 bases from J, with 9 bases in between. Germline lookup yields CDR1 SGDLS and CDR2 YYNGEE. The CDR3 is 15 residues long. The CDR3 nucleotides read TGTGCCAGCAGCGTAGTGGGGGCGGCCTACAATGAGCAGTTCTTC. This encodes CASSVVGAAYNEQFF.

V usage is TRBV27 and J usage is TRBJ1-1; 8 positions match TRBD1. Germline V gene sequence: CDR1 MNHEY, CDR2 SMNVEV (reference sequence). The junction had 10 bases not matched to a gene; V was cut back by 6 bases and J by 1 base. The CDR3 has 16 amino acids. DNA of the CDR3: TGTGCCAGCAGCCGTTTCGGGACAGGCCAGAACACTGAAGCTTTCTTT. Translated, it gives CASSRFGTGQNTEAFF.

The rearrangement links TRBV19 to TRBJ1-5; possibly TRBD1 for D (6 bases). The germline V and J ends were trimmed by 3 bases and 5 bases, with 11 bases remaining between them. CDR3 size: 14 residues. Germline CDR1 reads LNHDA; CDR2 reads SQIVND (reference sequence). The chain's CDR3 is CASSIQGLYQPQHF. Here the CDR3 DNA reads TGTGCCAGTAGTATTCAGGGGCTCTATCAGCCCCAGCATTTT.

This clone showed up just a few times. This chain uses TRBV6-5 with TRBJ1-2; D is perhaps TRBD1 (5 bases). The CDR3 is made up of 12 amino acids. Germline CDR1 is MNHEY and CDR2 is SVGAGI. Trimming pared 2 bases from V and 8 bases from J, leaving 9 bases between. The DNA of the CDR3 is TGTGCCAGCAGTTACATCTGGGGCGGCTACACCTTC. The encoded protein is CASSYIWGGYTF.

The chain carries TRBV28 and TRBJ1-2; no clear D gene. This CDR3 comprises 13 residues. Trimming cost V 7 bases and J 6 bases, with 15 bases left between them. From germline, CDR1 is MDHEN and CDR2 SYDVKM. CDR3 DNA sequence: TGTGCCAGCACCAGTTCTGTAAGTCATGGCTACACCTTC. It is translated as CASTSSVSHGYTF.

V usage is TRBV5-4 and J usage is TRBJ2-3; D is perhaps TRBD1 (5 bases). CDR3 size: 15 residues. The germline V and J ends were trimmed by 1 base and 6 bases, with 15 bases remaining between them. Germline loops: CDR1 SGHNT, CDR2 YYREEE (reference sequence). CDR3 loop: CASSLTLTTADTQYF. The CDR3 region has the DNA TGTGCCAGCAGCTTGACCCTCACGACAGCCGATACGCAGTATTTT.

The chain couples TRBV7-3 to TRBJ1-1; D unresolved. Trimming shortened V by 2 bases and J by 2 bases, and 12 bases separated the two germline ends. The CDR3 consists of 15 residues. The germline V gene has CDR1 SGHTA and CDR2 FQGTGA. The CDR3 nucleotides are TGTGCCAGCAGCTTAGCAGCGGGGTCAAACACTGAAGCTTTCTTT. This codes for CASSLAAGSNTEAFF.

The chain couples TRBV4-2 to TRBJ1-2; tentatively, D is TRBD1 (5 bases). Germline loops: CDR1 LGHNA, CDR2 YNFKEQ. This CDR3 is 18 amino acids long. The V end was cut by 0 bases, the J end by 1 base, with 18 bases between. The CDR3 DNA reads as TGTGCCAGCAGCCAAGATAGTGGCCTGCAGGGCCATAACTATGGCTACACCTTC. It encodes CASSQDSGLQGHNYGYTF.

J is TRBJ1-2 and V is TRBV7-8; 8 bases are shared with TRBD1. This CDR3 contains 14 residues. With 1 base clipped from V and 6 bases from J, the junction kept 4 bases outside the gene matches. CDR1 is SGHVS, CDR2 FQNEAQ, per germline. The CDR3 reads CASSLGDRRNGYTF. The CDR3 nucleotides read TGTGCCAGCAGCTTAGGGGACAGGAGAAATGGCTACACCTTC.

This chain uses TRBV3-1 (or the pseudogene TRBV3-2) with TRBJ1-1; a weak D match, TRBD1 (6 bases). The CDR3 runs 15 residues. Trimming removed 0 bases at V and 2 bases at J, with 10 bases between. Germline CDR1 LGHDT, CDR2 YNNKEL (reference sequence). The CDR3 here is CASSQDSGVNTEAFF. CDR3 DNA sequence: TGTGCCAGCAGCCAAGATTCAGGGGTAAACACTGAAGCTTTCTTT.

This sequence joins TRBV25-1 and TRBJ1-1, with D possibly matching TRBD1 (5 bases). The CDR3 length is 14 residues. V lost 1 base and J 5 bases, leaving 11 bases between the germline ends. Germline V gene lookup returns CDR1 MGHDK and CDR2 SYGVNS. CDR3 in DNA: TGTGCCAGCAGTGAATGGGGGGAGGGGACTGAAGCTTTCTTT. Encoded protein: CASSEWGEGTEAFF.

This chain connects TRBV6-5 to TRBJ1-5; 8 bases line up with TRBD1. Germline V CDR1 and CDR2: MNHEY, SVGAGI. V was pared by 4 bases and J by 9 bases, with 11 bases of the junction left unmatched. CDR3 length: 15 amino acids. CDR3: CASSSGQDAIRPQHF. DNA for the CDR3: TGTGCCAGCAGTTCGGGACAGGACGCCATCAGGCCCCAGCATTTT.

The chain has TRBV2 and TRBJ1-5, with D hard to call. Germline-derived CDR1 and CDR2 are SNHLY and FYNNEI. The CDR3 totals 15 residues. Trimming shortened V by 3 bases and J by 1 base, and 10 bases separated the two germline ends. CDR3 residues: CASSDDRLSNQPQHF. CDR3 bases: TGTGCCAGCAGTGACGACCGACTGAGCAATCAGCCCCAGCATTTT. The full variable domain, rest sourced from reference TRBV2 and TRBJ1-5, is EPEVTQTPSHQVTQMGQEVILRCVPISNHLYFYWYRQILGQKVEFLVSFYNNEISEKSEIFDDQFSVERPDGSNFTLKIRSTKLEDSAMYFCASSDDRLSNQPQHFGDGTRLSIL.

This clone was seen a handful of times. This chain uses TRBV14 with TRBJ2-7, with D possibly TRBD2 on 5 matching bases. V gave up 4 bases and J gave up 3 bases, with 7 bases separating them. The CDR3 has 12 residues. The V gene's germline CDR1 is SGHDN and CDR2 FVKESK. CDR3 sequence (DNA): TGTGCCAGCAGCCGAGGGAACTACGAGCAGTACTTC. It yields the protein CASSRGNYEQYF.

The chain uses TRBV6-1 and TRBJ1-1; TRBD1 matches 10 bases. This CDR3 has 15 residues. Germline values: CDR1 MNHNS, CDR2 SASEGT. The V gene end was trimmed by 3 bases and the J gene end by 5 bases; junction bases not matched to a gene: 6. This CDR3 reads CASSDLPGQGTEAFF. CDR3 sequence (DNA): TGTGCCAGCAGTGACCTACCGGGACAGGGGACTGAAGCTTTCTTT.

This rearrangement joins TRBV29-1 to TRBJ2-5, with D uncertain. This CDR3 contains 13 residues. Germline V lookup: CDR1 SQVTM, CDR2 ANQGSEA. The germline V and J ends were trimmed by 3 bases and 5 bases, with 13 bases remaining between them. CDR3 bases: TGCAGCGTTGATAGCCTCCCCGGGGAGACCCAGTACTTC. Its translation is CSVDSLPGETQYF.